This is a list of T cell receptor beta chains from one sample in a study of blood T cell repertoires in COVID-19. Measured with immunoSEQ multiplex PCR; TCRdb has only the in-frame clones, and not every one. The table has some 250,000 clones, 75% to 90% seen once; the top ten hold roughly 1.8%. The specimen was peripheral blood. These receptors were obtained from a man under 40 with active or convalescent COVID-19. The CDR3 runs from the conserved cysteine through the conserved F or W. Each record gives: J gene, clone size, V gene, D gene, CDR3 DNA, CDR3 protein. A D gene is named only where the DNA matches it firmly. Size is omitted from some rows. Given values are once, few, many or a class for expanded clones.

j_call: TRBJ2-6
clone_size: once
v_call: TRBV7-2
d_call: -
cdr3_nt: TGTGCCAGCAGCTCCCCGTTACACAGGGCCAACGTCCTGACTTTC
cdr3_aa: CASSSPLHRANVLTF

j_call: TRBJ1-2
clone_size: once
v_call: TRBV19
d_call: -
cdr3_nt: TGTGCCAGTAGTATGGGGGCCGTCTCCTATGGCTACACCTTC
cdr3_aa: CASSMGAVSYGYTF

j_call: TRBJ1-5
clone_size: -
v_call: TRBV25-1
d_call: -
cdr3_nt: TGTGCCAGCAGTGAAAATCTCGGGCAGCCCCAGCATTTT
cdr3_aa: CASSENLGQPQHF

j_call: TRBJ2-1
clone_size: -
v_call: TRBV5-1
d_call: -
cdr3_nt: TGCGCCAGCAGCGTTATCAGGGGCTCCTACAATGAGCAGTTCTTC
cdr3_aa: CASSVIRGSYNEQFF

j_call: TRBJ2-7
clone_size: -
v_call: TRBV5-5
d_call: TRBD2
cdr3_nt: TGTGCCAGCAGCCCGGGACTAGCCTCCTACGAGCAGTACTTC
cdr3_aa: CASSPGLASYEQYF

j_call: TRBJ2-7
clone_size: -
v_call: TRBV5-4
d_call: TRBD1
cdr3_nt: TGTGCCAGCAGCTTGAACAGGGGGCGTGACGAGCAGTACTTC
cdr3_aa: CASSLNRGRDEQYF

j_call: TRBJ2-1
clone_size: -
v_call: TRBV29-1
d_call: -
cdr3_nt: TGCAGCGTTGAGGTTTCAAGGGAGCCGTATGGTGAGCAGTTCTTC
cdr3_aa: CSVEVSREPYGEQFF

j_call: TRBJ1-1
clone_size: -
v_call: TRBV2
d_call: TRBD1
cdr3_nt: TGTGCCAGCAGTCGGGGACAGGGGAGGGGGAACACTGAAGCTTTCTTT
cdr3_aa: CASSRGQGRGNTEAFF

j_call: TRBJ1-5
clone_size: -
v_call: TRBV19
d_call: -
cdr3_nt: TGTGCCAGTAGGCGGAGCGGCCAGCCCCAGCATTTT
cdr3_aa: CASRRSGQPQHF

j_call: TRBJ2-7
clone_size: -
v_call: TRBV7-2
d_call: -
cdr3_nt: TGTGCCAGCAGCTTCGGGGTCCGTTCCTACGAGCAGTACTTC
cdr3_aa: CASSFGVRSYEQYF

j_call: TRBJ1-1
clone_size: -
v_call: TRBV4-1
d_call: -
cdr3_nt: TGCGCCAGCAGCCAAGGGGGCCCATTTGAAGCTTTCTTT
cdr3_aa: CASSQGGPFEAFF

j_call: TRBJ2-5
clone_size: -
v_call: TRBV7-2
d_call: -
cdr3_nt: TGTGCCAGCAGCTCGACTAGAGGGTGGGAGACCCAGTACTTC
cdr3_aa: CASSSTRGWETQYF

j_call: TRBJ2-5
clone_size: -
v_call: TRBV29-1
d_call: TRBD1
cdr3_nt: TGCAGCGTTGTTCATAAGGGACAGGGGTTCTTGCCTACCGTACATAGGCCCCAAGAGACCCAGTACTTC
cdr3_aa: CSVVHKGQGFLPTVHRPQETQYF

j_call: TRBJ1-5
clone_size: -
v_call: TRBV7-2
d_call: TRBD1
cdr3_nt: TGTGCCAGCAGCTTAGTGGGGACAGGGAATCAGCCCCAGCATTTT
cdr3_aa: CASSLVGTGNQPQHF

j_call: TRBJ2-7
clone_size: -
v_call: TRBV6-5
d_call: -
cdr3_nt: TGTGCCAGCAGCAACTCCTACTACGAGCAGTACTTC
cdr3_aa: CASSNSYYEQYF

j_call: TRBJ1-6
clone_size: -
v_call: TRBV27
d_call: -
cdr3_nt: TGTGCCAGCAGTTTACGGGGGGACGGTTCACCCCTCCACTTT
cdr3_aa: CASSLRGDGSPLHF

j_call: TRBJ2-3
clone_size: -
v_call: TRBV7-9
d_call: -
cdr3_nt: TGTGCCAGCAGCCGACAAGCGGGCATCCGCACAGATACGCAGTATTTT
cdr3_aa: CASSRQAGIRTDTQYF

j_call: TRBJ1-2
clone_size: -
v_call: TRBV5-6
d_call: TRBD1
cdr3_nt: TGTGCCAGCAGCTTGGGCCGGACAGGGGAGGGCTACACCTTC
cdr3_aa: CASSLGRTGEGYTF

j_call: TRBJ1-6
clone_size: -
v_call: TRBV24-1
d_call: -
cdr3_nt: TGTGCCACCAGTGTGGTGAACTCTTATAATTCACCCCTCCACTTT
cdr3_aa: CATSVVNSYNSPLHF

j_call: TRBJ2-1
clone_size: -
v_call: TRBV5-1
d_call: -
cdr3_nt: TGCGCCAGCAGCTTGGAAGGCGGAATACTCGATGAGCAGTTCTTC
cdr3_aa: CASSLEGGILDEQFF

j_call: TRBJ2-7
clone_size: -
v_call: TRBV20-1
d_call: -
cdr3_nt: TGCAGTGCTAGTTGGGCAGATTCCTACGAGCAGTACTTC
cdr3_aa: CSASWADSYEQYF

j_call: TRBJ1-6
clone_size: -
v_call: TRBV30
d_call: TRBD1
cdr3_nt: TGTGCCTGGAGTGCGGGACAGCAAAATTCACCCCTCCACTTT
cdr3_aa: CAWSAGQQNSPLHF

j_call: TRBJ1-1
clone_size: -
v_call: TRBV2
d_call: TRBD1
cdr3_nt: TGTGCCAGCAGCAGGGGGTCTAGGAACACTGAAGCTTTCTTT
cdr3_aa: CASSRGSRNTEAFF

j_call: TRBJ2-5
clone_size: -
v_call: TRBV6-2/TRBV6-3
d_call: -
cdr3_nt: TGTGCCAGCAGTGGGGACATTTGGGAGGAGACCCAGTACTTC
cdr3_aa: CASSGDIWEETQYF

j_call: TRBJ1-6
clone_size: -
v_call: TRBV19
d_call: TRBD1
cdr3_nt: TGTGCCAGTAGTATTTGGACAGGCAATAATTCACCCCTCCACTTT
cdr3_aa: CASSIWTGNNSPLHF

j_call: TRBJ1-1
clone_size: once
v_call: TRBV25-1
d_call: -
cdr3_nt: TGTGCCAGCAGGGGGCAGGGGAACACTGAAGCTTTCTTT
cdr3_aa: CASRGQGNTEAFF

j_call: TRBJ2-1
clone_size: few
v_call: TRBV5-8
d_call: TRBD2
cdr3_nt: TGTGCCAGCAGCTTGTTAACTAGCGGTGAGCAGTTCTTC
cdr3_aa: CASSLLTSGEQFF

j_call: TRBJ2-2
clone_size: once
v_call: TRBV7-8
d_call: -
cdr3_nt: TGTGCCAGCAGCTTAATCCCGGGGGACACCGGGGAGCTGTTTTTT
cdr3_aa: CASSLIPGDTGELFF

j_call: TRBJ1-1
clone_size: -
v_call: TRBV10-2
d_call: TRBD1
cdr3_nt: TGCGCCAGCAGTGAGGTGGACAGGTTGAACACTGAAGCTTTCTTT
cdr3_aa: CASSEVDRLNTEAFF

j_call: TRBJ1-2
clone_size: -
v_call: TRBV7-9
d_call: -
cdr3_nt: TGTGCCAGCAGCCATGCGGGACGGCTTGGCTACACCTTC
cdr3_aa: CASSHAGRLGYTF

j_call: TRBJ1-1
clone_size: -
v_call: TRBV9
d_call: TRBD1
cdr3_nt: TGTGCCAGCAGCGATGGGACAGGGGCCTTGAACACTGAAGCTTTCTTT
cdr3_aa: CASSDGTGALNTEAFF

j_call: TRBJ2-7
clone_size: -
v_call: TRBV7-2
d_call: -
cdr3_nt: TGTGCCAGCAGCTTAGACCTTGGCCTCTACGAGCAGTACTTC
cdr3_aa: CASSLDLGLYEQYF

j_call: TRBJ1-6
clone_size: few
v_call: TRBV7-2
d_call: -
cdr3_nt: TGTGCCAGCAGCTTAGCTCAGGGGTTAGGGTCACCCCTCCACTTT
cdr3_aa: CASSLAQGLGSPLHF

j_call: TRBJ1-2
clone_size: -
v_call: TRBV27
d_call: -
cdr3_nt: TGTGCCAGCAGTTATTCAGGGAACTATGGCTACACCTTC
cdr3_aa: CASSYSGNYGYTF

j_call: TRBJ2-5
clone_size: -
v_call: TRBV4-1
d_call: TRBD2
cdr3_nt: TGCGCCAGCAGCCAAGCCGGGAGGGCTAGCGGGGGAATCCAAGAGACCCAGTACTTC
cdr3_aa: CASSQAGRASGGIQETQYF

j_call: TRBJ1-5
clone_size: -
v_call: TRBV6-5
d_call: -
cdr3_nt: TGTGCCAGTGAGAGCAGGGGTCCGAATCAGCCCCAGCATTTT
cdr3_aa: CASESRGPNQPQHF

j_call: TRBJ1-6
clone_size: -
v_call: TRBV5-8
d_call: -
cdr3_nt: TGTGCCAGCAGCTTGGTCCAGGGTAATTCACCCCTCCACTTT
cdr3_aa: CASSLVQGNSPLHF

j_call: TRBJ1-2
clone_size: -
v_call: TRBV5-6
d_call: -
cdr3_nt: TGTGCCAGCAGCGGGTCCCGGACAGCTAACTATGGCTACACCTTC
cdr3_aa: CASSGSRTANYGYTF

j_call: TRBJ1-1
clone_size: -
v_call: TRBV7-8
d_call: TRBD1
cdr3_nt: TGTGCCAGCAGCCTACCCGCGACAGGGTACGTTGAATTAGCCCCCCTCTACACTGAAGCTTTCTTT
cdr3_aa: CASSLPATGYVELAPLYTEAFF

j_call: TRBJ2-5
clone_size: -
v_call: TRBV7-2
d_call: TRBD2
cdr3_nt: TGTGCCAGCAGCTTAGGGGGGACTACAAAAGAGACCCAGTACTTC
cdr3_aa: CASSLGGTTKETQYF

j_call: TRBJ1-1
clone_size: -
v_call: TRBV12-3/TRBV12-4
d_call: -
cdr3_nt: TGTGCCAGCAGCCGCAATACAGGGATTGAAGCTTTCTTT
cdr3_aa: CASSRNTGIEAFF

j_call: TRBJ1-4
clone_size: -
v_call: TRBV30
d_call: -
cdr3_nt: TGTGCCTGGAGTGTAGGTTCTAGTACATATAATGAAAAACTGTTTTTT
cdr3_aa: CAWSVGSSTYNEKLFF

j_call: TRBJ1-1
clone_size: -
v_call: TRBV27
d_call: TRBD1
cdr3_nt: TGTGCCAGCAGTTTCTCTCAAAAATTTGGACAGGGTAGGGATCGGCACACTGAAGCTTTCTTT
cdr3_aa: CASSFSQKFGQGRDRHTEAFF

j_call: TRBJ2-5
clone_size: -
v_call: TRBV6-1
d_call: -
cdr3_nt: TGTGCCAGCAGTGAAGCGAGGCGGACCCAGTACTTC
cdr3_aa: CASSEARRTQYF

j_call: TRBJ1-1
clone_size: -
v_call: TRBV7-9
d_call: -
cdr3_nt: TGTGCCAGCAGCTTCGGCGGAGACACTGAAGCTTTCTTT
cdr3_aa: CASSFGGDTEAFF

j_call: TRBJ1-2
clone_size: -
v_call: TRBV19
d_call: -
cdr3_nt: TGTGCCAGTAGTCGGAGCGGGACGGTTCGGTATGGCTACACCTTC
cdr3_aa: CASSRSGTVRYGYTF

j_call: TRBJ1-1
clone_size: -
v_call: TRBV9
d_call: -
cdr3_nt: TGTGCCAGCAGCGTAAGTTCGGACACTGAAGCTTTCTTT
cdr3_aa: CASSVSSDTEAFF

j_call: TRBJ2-7
clone_size: few
v_call: TRBV5-1
d_call: TRBD2
cdr3_nt: TGCGCCAGCAGCTTGGTCGGGGGGAGAGCGGGCAGCTCCTACGAGCAGTACTTC
cdr3_aa: CASSLVGGRAGSSYEQYF

j_call: TRBJ1-2
clone_size: -
v_call: TRBV5-8
d_call: -
cdr3_nt: TGTGCCAGCAGCTTTGTTTTAACCCCGGGGAGGGGCGGCTACACCTTC
cdr3_aa: CASSFVLTPGRGGYTF

j_call: TRBJ1-1
clone_size: -
v_call: TRBV2
d_call: -
cdr3_nt: TGTGCCAGCAGCGCCAAAGGGGGGAACACTGAAGCTTTCTTT
cdr3_aa: CASSAKGGNTEAFF

j_call: TRBJ1-5
clone_size: -
v_call: TRBV4-1
d_call: -
cdr3_nt: TGCGCCAGCAGCCAAAGAGTAGACTACGACCATTCTGGCAATCAGCCCCAGCATTTT
cdr3_aa: CASSQRVDYDHSGNQPQHF

j_call: TRBJ2-1
clone_size: -
v_call: TRBV5-5
d_call: TRBD1
cdr3_nt: TGTGCCAGCAGCGACAGGGAGTATCATGAGCAGTTCTTC
cdr3_aa: CASSDREYHEQFF